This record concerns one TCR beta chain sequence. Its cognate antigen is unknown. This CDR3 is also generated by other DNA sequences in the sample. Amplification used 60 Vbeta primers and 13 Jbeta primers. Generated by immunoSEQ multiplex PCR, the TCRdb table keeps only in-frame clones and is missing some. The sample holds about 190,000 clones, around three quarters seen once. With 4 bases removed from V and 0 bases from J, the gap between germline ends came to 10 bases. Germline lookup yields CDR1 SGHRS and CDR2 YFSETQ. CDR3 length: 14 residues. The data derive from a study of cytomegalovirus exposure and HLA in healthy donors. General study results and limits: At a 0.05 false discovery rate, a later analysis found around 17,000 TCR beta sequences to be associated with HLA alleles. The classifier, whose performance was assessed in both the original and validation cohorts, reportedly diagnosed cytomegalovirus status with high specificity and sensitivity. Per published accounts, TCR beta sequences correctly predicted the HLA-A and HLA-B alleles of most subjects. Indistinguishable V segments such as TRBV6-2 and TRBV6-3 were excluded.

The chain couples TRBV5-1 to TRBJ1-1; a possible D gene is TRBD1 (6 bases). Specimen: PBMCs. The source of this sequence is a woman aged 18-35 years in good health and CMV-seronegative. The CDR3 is CASSTGTLNTEAFF. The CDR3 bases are TGCGCCAGCAGCACCGGGACACTGAACACTGAAGCTTTCTTT.